This T cell receptor (beta chain) appears in the sequencing data of a study of blood T cell repertoires in COVID-19. Study at large: PBMCs, B-cell-depleted T cells, or T cells were the source of the cDNA or gDNA that made up the material.

Produced via immunoSEQ multiplex PCR; TCRdb's table is partial and in-frame only. The table shows approximately 78,000 clones, with approximately 93% occurring only once. In germline, CDR1 is SGHTA, CDR2 FQGTGA. The junction had 9 bases not matched to a gene; V was cut back by 2 bases and J by 8 bases. CDR3 length: 16 residues. Seattle's enrolled individuals joined amid active infection and were then monitored longitudinally. The chain couples TRBV7-3 to TRBJ2-1, with 10 bases matching TRBD2. Source material: peripheral blood. The origin of this receptor is a man over 45 with COVID-19, enrolled during active disease. CDR3 residues: CASSLRTSGNRDEQFF. CDR3 in DNA: TGTGCCAGCAGCTTACGCACTAGCGGGAACAGGGATGAGCAGTTCTTC.